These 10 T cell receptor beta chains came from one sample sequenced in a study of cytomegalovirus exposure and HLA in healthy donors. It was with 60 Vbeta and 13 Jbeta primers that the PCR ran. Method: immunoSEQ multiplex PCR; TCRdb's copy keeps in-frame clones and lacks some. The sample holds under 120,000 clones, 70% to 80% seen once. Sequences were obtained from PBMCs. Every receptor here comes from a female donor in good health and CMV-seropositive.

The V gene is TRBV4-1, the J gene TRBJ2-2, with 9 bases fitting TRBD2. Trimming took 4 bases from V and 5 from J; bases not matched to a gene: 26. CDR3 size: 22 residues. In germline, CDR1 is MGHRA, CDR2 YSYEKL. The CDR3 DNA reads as TGCGCCAGCAGCCGATCCTACCCCCAAGGGGTAGCGGGAGTCCTCAGTACCGGGGAGCTGTTTTTT. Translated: CASSRSYPQGVAGVLSTGELFF.

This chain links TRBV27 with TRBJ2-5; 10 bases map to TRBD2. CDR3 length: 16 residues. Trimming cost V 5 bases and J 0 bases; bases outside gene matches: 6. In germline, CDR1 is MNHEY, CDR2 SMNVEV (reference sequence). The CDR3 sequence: CASSHGSGGYQETQYF. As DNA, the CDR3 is TGTGCCAGCAGTCACGGTAGCGGGGGGTACCAAGAGACCCAGTACTTC.

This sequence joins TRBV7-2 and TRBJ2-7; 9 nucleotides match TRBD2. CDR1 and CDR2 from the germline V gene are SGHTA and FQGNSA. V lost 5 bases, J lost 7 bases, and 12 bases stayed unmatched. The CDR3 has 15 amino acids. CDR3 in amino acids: CASSREGLASFEQYF. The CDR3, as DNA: TGTGCCAGCAGCCGAGAGGGACTAGCATCGTTTGAGCAGTACTTC.

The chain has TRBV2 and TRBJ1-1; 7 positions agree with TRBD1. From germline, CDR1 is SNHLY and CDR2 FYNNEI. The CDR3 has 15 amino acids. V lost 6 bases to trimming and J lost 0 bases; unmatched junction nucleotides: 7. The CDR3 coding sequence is TGTGCCAGCAGGCGAGGGGGACAGATGAACACTGAAGCTTTCTTT. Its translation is CASRRGGQMNTEAFF.

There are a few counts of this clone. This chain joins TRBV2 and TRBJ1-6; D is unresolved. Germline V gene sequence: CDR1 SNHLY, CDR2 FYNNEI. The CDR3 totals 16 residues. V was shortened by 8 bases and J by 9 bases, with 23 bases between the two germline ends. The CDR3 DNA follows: TGTGCCAGCTCCCCCGGGGTCGGGATCCCGGGTTCACCCCTCCACTTT. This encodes CASSPGVGIPGSPLHF.

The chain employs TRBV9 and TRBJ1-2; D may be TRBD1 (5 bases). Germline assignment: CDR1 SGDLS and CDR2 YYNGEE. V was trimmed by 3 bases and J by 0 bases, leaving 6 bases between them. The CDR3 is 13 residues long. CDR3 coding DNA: TGTGCCAGCAGCGCAGGGCCTAACTATGGCTACACCTTC. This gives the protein CASSAGPNYGYTF.

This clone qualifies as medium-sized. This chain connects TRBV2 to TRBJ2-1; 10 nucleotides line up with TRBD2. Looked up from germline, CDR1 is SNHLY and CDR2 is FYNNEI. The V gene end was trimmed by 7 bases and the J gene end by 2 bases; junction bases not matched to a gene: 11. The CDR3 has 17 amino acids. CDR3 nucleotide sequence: TGTGCCAGCATAAGGCCAGCTAGCGGGAGTACCTACAATGAGCAGTTCTTC. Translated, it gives CASIRPASGSTYNEQFF.

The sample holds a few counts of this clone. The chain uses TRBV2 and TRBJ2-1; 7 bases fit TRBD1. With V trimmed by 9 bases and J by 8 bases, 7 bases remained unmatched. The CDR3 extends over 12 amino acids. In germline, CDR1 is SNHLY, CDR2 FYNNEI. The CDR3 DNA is TGTGCCAGTCGACAGGGAGACTATGAGCAGTTCTTC. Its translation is CASRQGDYEQFF.

CDR3 DNA sequence: TGTGCCAGCAGTGAAAGACAGGGACCCTACGAGCAGTACTTC. Translated, it gives CASSERQGPYEQYF. This chain uses TRBV2 with TRBJ2-7, with 7 positions matching TRBD1. The germline CDR1 and CDR2 sequences are SNHLY and FYNNEI. V shed 2 bases and J 2 bases; nucleotides not matched to a gene: 3. The CDR3 runs to 14 residues.

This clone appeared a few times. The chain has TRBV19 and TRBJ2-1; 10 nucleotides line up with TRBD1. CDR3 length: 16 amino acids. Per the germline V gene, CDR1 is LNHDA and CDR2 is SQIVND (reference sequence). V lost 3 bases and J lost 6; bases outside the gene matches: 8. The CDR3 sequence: CASSIVPGQGFNEQFF. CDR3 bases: TGTGCCAGTAGTATCGTCCCGGGACAGGGGTTCAATGAGCAGTTCTTC.